Given below is one TCR beta chain in context. RNA transcripts yielded amplified TCR beta CDR3 regions. During a first-round RT-PCR of the TCR CDR3, the HTBI primer set was used. From the multiplex PCR reads, TCRdb called clonotypes with MiXCR, one entry per CDR3 protein. The table records about 510,000 distinct CDR3 sequences, approximately 48% of them present only once. This sample is drawn from a study of T cells in Graves' hyperthyroidism and ophthalmopathy. The CDR3 sequence is 14 residues long. The V segment lost 6 bases and the J segment 11 bases; nucleotides outside the gene matches: 8. Germline CDR1 SGHTA, CDR2 FQGTGA.

The clonotype was recovered from an adult woman with Graves' disease, either hyperthyroidism or ophthalmopathy (not recorded which). The sequencing sample was made of peripheral blood or thyroid tissue (not recorded which). V is TRBV7-3 and J is TRBJ1-6; 9 nucleotides agree with TRBD1. The DNA of the CDR3 is TGTGCCAGCAGTCCCGGGACAGGGAGCACACCCCTCCACTTT. This encodes CASSPGTGSTPLHF.